The entry below gives a single T cell receptor beta chain sequence along with its context. The antigen is not known. Described time point: pretreatment peripheral blood. This record comes from a study of PD-L1 blockade in urothelial cancer. Study-wide background: From 2014, patients received atezolizumab, given as 1,200 mg intravenously every 3 weeks. About 90% of the 29 patients were males with bladder-origin urothelial cancer. The median T cell count in blood samples was approximately 140,000. Broader study findings: Better progression-free and overall survival followed lower pretreatment blood clonality.

The repertoire was sequenced with immunoSEQ multiplex PCR; TCRdb's copy has only in-frame clones and lacks some. The table shows roughly 87,000 clones, with roughly 90% occurring only once. Germline CDR1 is MNHEY and CDR2 is SMNVEV (reference sequence). V shed 2 bases, J shed 1 base, and the junction held 2 bases outside the gene matches. The CDR3 covers 14 residues. Sequences were derived from PBMCs, sampled around atezolizumab (anti-PD-L1) treatment. The sequence derives from a woman of 80 years or more with urothelial cancer. This chain uses TRBV27 with TRBJ2-7; 7 bases line up with TRBD2. The CDR3: CASSLMGGSYEQYF. The CDR3 nucleotides read TGTGCCAGCAGTTTAATGGGAGGGTCCTACGAGCAGTACTTC.